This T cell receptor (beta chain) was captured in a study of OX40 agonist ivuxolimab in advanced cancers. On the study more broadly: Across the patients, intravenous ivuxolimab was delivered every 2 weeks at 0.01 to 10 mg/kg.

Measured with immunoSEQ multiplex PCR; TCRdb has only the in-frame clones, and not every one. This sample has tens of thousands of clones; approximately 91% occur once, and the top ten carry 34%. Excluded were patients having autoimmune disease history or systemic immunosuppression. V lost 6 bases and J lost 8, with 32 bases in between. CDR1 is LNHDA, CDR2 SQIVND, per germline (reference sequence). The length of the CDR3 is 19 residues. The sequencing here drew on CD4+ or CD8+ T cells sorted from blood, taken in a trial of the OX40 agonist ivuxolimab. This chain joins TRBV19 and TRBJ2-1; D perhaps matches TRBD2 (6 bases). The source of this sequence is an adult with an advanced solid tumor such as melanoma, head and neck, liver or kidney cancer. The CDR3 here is CASSEGSGLWARKFHEQFF. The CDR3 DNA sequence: TGTGCCAGTAGCGAGGGGTCGGGACTTTGGGCTCGAAAGTTCCATGAGCAGTTCTTC. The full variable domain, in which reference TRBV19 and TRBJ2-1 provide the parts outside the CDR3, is DGGITQSPKYLFRKEGQNVTLSCEQNLNHDAMYWYRQDPGQGLRLIYYSQIVNDFQKGDIAEGYSVSREKKESFPLTVTSAQKNPTAFYLCASSEGSGLWARKFHEQFFGPGTRLTVL.